The T cell receptor beta chain under discussion was sequenced for a study of cytomegalovirus exposure and HLA in healthy donors. For the study at large: The early release's HLA-typed donors yielded approximately 82 million unique TCRs. Points from the study as a whole: It was reported in a later analysis that an Asian-associated ancestry cluster showed fewer N-insertions than the approximately 670-donor mean.

This clone was observed a few times. The antigen is unknown. Primers for the PCR totalled 60 Vbeta and 13 Jbeta. Data came from immunoSEQ multiplex PCR; TCRdb stores just in-frame clones and leaves some out. The profile shows more than 150,000 clones, about three quarters of them singletons. CDR3 length: 16 amino acids. The V gene's germline CDR1 is SGHTA and CDR2 FQGNSA. Trimming shortened V by 1 base and J by 5 bases, and 17 bases separated the two germline ends. The sequence was obtained from a man aged 50 or older in good health and CMV-seropositive. The material sequenced was PBMCs. V is TRBV7-2 and J is TRBJ1-2; D perhaps matches TRBD1 (6 bases). The CDR3 sequence is CASSLESLRQAYGYTF. Written as DNA, the CDR3 is TGTGCCAGCAGCTTAGAATCCCTCAGACAGGCTTATGGCTACACCTTC.